Listed here are 32 T cell receptor beta chains from one sample, sequenced in a study of blood T cell repertoires in COVID-19. This table comes from immunoSEQ multiplex PCR, and its TCRdb copy is limited to in-frame clones, with some not included. Found here are 450,000 or so clones, 85% to 90% of them singletons; the top ten hold around 0.92%. Sequenced sample: peripheral blood. The origin of the receptors is a man younger than 30 with COVID-19, enrolled during active disease.

This clone was detected once. The V call is TRBV19, the J call TRBJ2-1, with D possibly TRBD1 on 6 matching bases. Trimming cost V 7 bases and J 2 bases, with 15 bases left between them. CDR3 size: 15 residues. The germline CDR1 and CDR2 sequences are LNHDA and SQIVND (reference sequence). The CDR3 DNA reads as TGTGCCAGTATAGAGGGGGACGGAGCCTACAATGAGCAGTTCTTC. This codes for CASIEGDGAYNEQFF.

The V call is TRBV7-8, the J call TRBJ2-1, with 11 bases fitting TRBD2. Trimming cost V 2 bases and J 4 bases; bases outside gene matches: 7. The CDR3 contains 17 residues. Germline V CDR1 and CDR2: SGHVS, FQNEAQ. The CDR3 DNA reads TGTGCCAGCAGCTTAATTAGCGGGGGGGCTTGGTACAATGAGCAGTTCTTC. This translates into CASSLISGGAWYNEQFF.

The gene calls are TRBV11-1 and TRBJ1-2, with 9 bases aligning to TRBD1. The V gene end was trimmed by 6 bases and the J gene end by 3 bases; junction bases not matched to a gene: 11. The CDR3 sequence is 16 residues long. CDR1 is SGHAT and CDR2 is FQDESV in the germline V gene (reference sequence). The CDR3 nucleotides read TGTGCCAGCAGACCATACTCCGGGACAGGGCACTATGGCTACACCTTC. This sequence encodes CASRPYSGTGHYGYTF.

This clone was seen only a few times. The rearrangement links TRBV21-1 to TRBJ1-4; no check of the table's D call, TRBD1, against the DNA was made. TRBV21-1 is a known pseudogene. The CDR3 is 16 residues long. CDR3 in amino acids: CASSTRPGGSHEKLFF. The DNA for the CDR3 is TGTGCCAGCAGCACCCGACCAGGGGGCTCTCATGAAAAACTGTTTTTT.

The rearrangement uses TRBV19 and TRBJ2-5, with 11 bases fitting TRBD2. Trimming cost V 5 bases and J 5 bases; bases outside gene matches: 10. Germline V gene sequence: CDR1 LNHDA, CDR2 SQIVND (reference sequence). The CDR3 covers 16 residues. CDR3 in amino acids: CASSSSSGGYGETQYF. The CDR3 DNA reads TGTGCCAGTAGTTCATCTAGCGGGGGGTACGGGGAGACCCAGTACTTC.

This chain connects TRBV3-1 (or the pseudogene TRBV3-2) to TRBJ2-5, with a weak D call TRBD2 (5 bases). The germline V and J ends were trimmed by 1 base and 3 bases, with 12 bases remaining between them. This CDR3 contains 15 residues. The germline gives CDR1 LGHDT, CDR2 YNNKEL (reference sequence). The CDR3: CASSQGNSAEETQYF. The CDR3 DNA sequence: TGTGCCAGCAGCCAAGGGAATAGCGCGGAAGAGACCCAGTACTTC.

The chain couples TRBV11-3 to TRBJ2-1; 8 positions match TRBD2. V shed 3 bases and J 9 bases; nucleotides not matched to a gene: 16. CDR1 is SGHNT and CDR2 is YENEEA in the germline V gene. The CDR3 totals 17 residues. The CDR3: CASSFRLAGLVIGEQFF. As DNA, the CDR3 is TGTGCCAGCAGCTTCCGGCTAGCGGGTTTGGTAATTGGTGAGCAGTTCTTC.

The J gene is TRBJ2-3, the V gene TRBV4-1, with a tentative D call TRBD1 (5 bases). The CDR3 consists of 16 residues. V lost 2 bases, J lost 0 bases, and 12 bases lay in between. Germline lookup yields CDR1 MGHRA and CDR2 YSYEKL. The chain's CDR3 is CASSQRTLRSTDTQYF. The CDR3 region has the DNA TGCGCCAGCAGCCAAAGGACACTGAGAAGCACAGATACGCAGTATTTT.

A single count supports this clone. This chain's CDR3 is CASSLALGGREPQHF. The CDR3, as DNA: TGTGCCAGCAGCTTAGCGCTGGGGGGGAGAGAGCCCCAGCATTTT. The rearrangement links TRBV7-8 to TRBJ1-5; tentative D call: TRBD1 (5 bases). From germline, CDR1 is SGHVS and CDR2 FQNEAQ. This CDR3 is 15 amino acids long. V was shortened by 0 bases and J by 8 bases, with 14 bases between the two germline ends.

The chain carries TRBV10-3 and TRBJ1-2; 9 positions agree with TRBD1. The CDR3 runs 15 residues. The ends lost 11 bases at V and 2 bases at J; junction bases unmatched: 12. Per the germline V gene, CDR1 is ENHRY and CDR2 is SYGVKD. The CDR3 reads CAASGTGRKNYGYTF. The CDR3 DNA is TGTGCCGCTTCCGGGACAGGGAGGAAAAACTATGGCTACACCTTC.

The rearrangement joins TRBV21-1 to TRBJ2-7; TRBD2, the table's D call, was not compared with the DNA. TRBV21-1 is a documented pseudogene. CDR3 length: 17 amino acids. CDR3 protein: CASSKRTSGRDDYEQYF. DNA of the CDR3: TGTGCCAGCAGCAAGCGGACTAGCGGGAGGGACGACTACGAGCAGTACTTC.

The chain couples TRBV6-5 to TRBJ2-7; the D gene is possibly TRBD2 (6 bases). The CDR3 loop spans 14 amino acids. The V end was cut by 6 bases, the J end by 6 bases, with 18 bases between. CDR1 is MNHEY, CDR2 SVGAGI, per germline. The CDR3, as DNA: TGTGCCAGCAGGTTTTCGGGGGAGGCCGGCGAGCAGTACTTC. This translates into CASRFSGEAGEQYF.

The CDR3 region is CSVLTGGAFGAFF. The CDR3, as DNA: TGCAGCGTGTTAACAGGGGGCGCATTTGGAGCTTTCTTT. The V gene is TRBV29-1, the J gene TRBJ1-1; TRBD1 matches at 9 bases. V was pared by 6 bases and J by 10 bases, with 12 bases of the junction left unmatched. Germline V lookup: CDR1 SQVTM, CDR2 ANQGSEA. This CDR3 spans 13 amino acids.

This chain connects TRBV6-1 to TRBJ2-1; tentative D call: TRBD1 (6 bases). The CDR3 covers 16 residues. CDR1 is MNHNS, CDR2 SASEGT, per germline. V lost 6 bases, J lost 7 bases, and 22 bases lay in between. CDR3 DNA sequence: TGTGCCAGCAGCGAAACCTGGTGGGGGCTTCAAAATGAGCAGTTCTTC. It codes for CASSETWWGLQNEQFF.

V is TRBV5-1 and J is TRBJ2-7; no definite D call. The CDR3 consists of 14 residues. V gave up 4 bases and J gave up 7 bases, with 18 bases separating them. Germline V CDR1 and CDR2: SGHRS, YFSETQ. The CDR3 protein is CASSLDPSEEEQYF. CDR3 bases: TGCGCCAGCAGCCTGGACCCTTCCGAGGAAGAGCAGTACTTC.

The rearrangement links TRBV7-2 to TRBJ2-1; TRBD2 is a possible D gene (6 bases). The CDR3 is 16 residues long. V was trimmed by 5 bases and J by 0 bases, leaving 14 bases between them. Germline V gives CDR1 SGHTA, CDR2 FQGNSA. The CDR3 nucleotides are TGTGCCAGCAGCCCAACGGGCGGGAACTCCTACAATGAGCAGTTCTTC. Protein: CASSPTGGNSYNEQFF. The variable domain in full, with the rest retrieved from reference TRBV7-2 and TRBJ2-1, is GAGVSQSPSNKVTEKGKDVELRCDPISGHTALYWYRQSLGQGLEFLIYFQGNSAPDKSGLPSDRFSAERTGGSVSTLTIQRTQQEDSAVYLCASSPTGGNSYNEQFFGPGTRLTVL.

The V call is TRBV3-1 (or the pseudogene TRBV3-2), the J call TRBJ2-5; D is perhaps TRBD1 (7 bases). The CDR3 consists of 16 residues. Trimming pared 0 bases from V and 5 bases from J, leaving 16 bases between. Germline-derived CDR1 and CDR2 are LGHDT and YNNKEL (reference sequence). The CDR3 is CASSQDGGTDEETQYF. The CDR3 DNA is TGTGCCAGCAGCCAAGATGGGGGGACAGATGAGGAGACCCAGTACTTC.

This clone was observed once. The chain carries TRBV10-1 and TRBJ2-1, with D unclear. Between the trimmed V and J ends, which lost 0 bases and 2 bases, there was a span of 11 bases. Germline-derived CDR1 and CDR2 are WNHNN and SYGVQD (reference sequence). The CDR3 extends over 16 amino acids. Here the CDR3 DNA reads TGCGCCAGCAGTGAGTCGGGCCGCCCCCCCTACAATGAGCAGTTCTTC. The encoded protein is CASSESGRPPYNEQFF.

The chain couples TRBV11-2 to TRBJ2-5, with 9 bases identical to TRBD2. CDR1 and CDR2 (germline): SGHAT, FQNNGV. The CDR3 runs 15 residues. Germline trimming cut 1 base from V and 5 bases from J; bases unmatched to any gene: 5. CDR3 in DNA: TGTGCCAGCAGCTTAGGGTTAGCGGGAGAGGAGACCCAGTACTTC. It yields the protein CASSLGLAGEETQYF.

The V call is TRBV5-6, the J call TRBJ2-3; D remains ambiguous. CDR1 SGHDT and CDR2 YYEEEE come from the germline V gene. V lost 3 bases to trimming and J lost 6 bases, with 11 bases between them. The CDR3 has 13 residues. Written as DNA, the CDR3 is TGTGCCAGCAGCTGGCTAACAGACGATACGCAGTATTTT. It is translated as CASSWLTDDTQYF.

J is TRBJ2-2 and V is TRBV6-6, with 9 bases matching TRBD2. The CDR3 is made up of 14 amino acids. Germline values: CDR1 MNHNY, CDR2 SVGAGI (reference sequence). The J segment lost 6 bases and the V segment lost 8 bases, leaving 7 bases of the junction unmatched. The CDR3 loop is CASRGGVKAGELFF. In DNA form, the CDR3 reads TGTGCCAGCCGCGGGGGGGTGAAAGCCGGGGAGCTGTTTTTT.

This chain links TRBV4-2 with TRBJ2-3, with D perhaps matching TRBD2 (5 bases). The CDR3 runs 16 residues. CDR1 is LGHNA and CDR2 is YNFKEQ in the germline V gene. Trimming took 1 base from V and 2 from J, leaving 13 bases between them. The CDR3 DNA follows: TGTGCCAGCAGCCAAGCGGGGTTGGCGGTCACAGATACGCAGTATTTT. Protein sequence: CASSQAGLAVTDTQYF.

The chain combines TRBV14 with TRBJ2-3; D is possibly TRBD1 (5 bases). Germline V gene lookup returns CDR1 SGHDN and CDR2 FVKESK. The V and J ends lost 4 bases and 1 base respectively, with 21 bases between them. The CDR3 is made up of 18 amino acids. CDR3 region: CASSPRFSQGGGTDTQYF. The CDR3 DNA reads TGTGCCAGCAGCCCCCGGTTTTCCCAGGGTGGAGGCACAGATACGCAGTATTTT.

This chain links TRBV2 with TRBJ2-3; TRBD2 matches at 11 bases. With V trimmed by 4 bases and J by 0 bases, 15 bases remained unmatched. The V gene's germline CDR1 is SNHLY and CDR2 FYNNEI. This CDR3 comprises 20 residues. The CDR3, as DNA: TGTGCCAGCAGTGGCCTAGCGGGGGGTAGAACTGTCGCTAGCACAGATACGCAGTATTTT. This codes for CASSGLAGGRTVASTDTQYF.

J is TRBJ2-5 and V is TRBV7-2, with D perhaps matching TRBD1 (5 bases). The germline CDR1 and CDR2 sequences are SGHTA and FQGNSA. V lost 5 bases to trimming and J lost 5 bases, with 12 bases between them. This CDR3 has 13 residues. The CDR3 sequence is CASSRTSGETQYF. The CDR3 DNA is TGTGCCAGCAGCCGGACATCCGGGGAGACCCAGTACTTC.

The chain combines TRBV19 with TRBJ2-7, with 8 bases lining up with TRBD1. This CDR3 contains 15 residues. Germline assignment: CDR1 LNHDA and CDR2 SQIVND (reference sequence). With 5 bases clipped from V and 1 base from J, the junction kept 7 bases outside the gene matches. The CDR3 here is CASSLVGDRSYEQYF. The CDR3 DNA is TGTGCCAGTAGTTTAGTAGGGGACAGGTCCTACGAGCAGTACTTC.

J is TRBJ2-1 and V is TRBV11-3, with 7 bases aligning to TRBD2. CDR3 size: 15 residues. The V gene end was trimmed by 2 bases and the J gene end by 4 bases; junction bases not matched to a gene: 5. Per germline, CDR1 SGHNT and CDR2 YENEEA. The CDR3 protein is CASSLREVGYNEQFF. CDR3 sequence (DNA): TGTGCCAGCAGCTTACGGGAGGTCGGATACAATGAGCAGTTCTTC.

Of note for this clone: The junction does not match germline at one end; this may be a read error. This rearrangement joins TRBV11-2 to TRBJ2-3; weak D call: TRBD1 (6 bases). The germline gives CDR1 SGHAT, CDR2 FQNNGV. This CDR3 comprises 14 residues. CDR3 amino acids: CASSSGTFTGTQYF. The CDR3 nucleotides read TGTGCCAGCAGCTCTGGGACATTTACAGGTACGCAGTATTTT.

The CDR3: CASSTGGRQNTIYF. The CDR3 nucleotides are TGTGCCAGCAGTACGGGAGGCAGGCAGAACACCATATATTTT. The chain links TRBV6-5 to TRBJ1-3; D gene uncertain. The CDR3 length is 14 residues. Per germline, CDR1 MNHEY and CDR2 SVGAGI. Between the trimmed V and J ends, which lost 5 bases and 7 bases, there was a span of 15 bases.

The rearrangement links TRBV27 to TRBJ1-4; maybe TRBD1 (5 bases). Trimming took off 4 bases at V and 3 bases at J, with 21 bases between the two ends. Germline V gene lookup returns CDR1 MNHEY and CDR2 SMNVEV (reference sequence). The CDR3 runs to 18 residues. CDR3 in DNA: TGTGCCAGCAGTTCCGGCTTCCCCACAGGTGGGGCTAATGAAAAACTGTTTTTT. It encodes CASSSGFPTGGANEKLFF.

The rearrangement uses TRBV2 and TRBJ1-6; the match to TRBD1 covers 7 bases. J lost 11 bases, V lost 3 bases, and 13 bases had no gene match. CDR3 length: 16 residues. Germline assignment: CDR1 SNHLY and CDR2 FYNNEI. The CDR3 bases are TGTGCCAGCAGTGAGGCGTCGAGGACAGGCCTGGCACCCCTCCACTTT. It codes for CASSEASRTGLAPLHF.

The chain is built from TRBV6-1 and TRBJ2-5; D not certain. The CDR3 sequence is 13 residues long. The germline gives CDR1 MNHNS, CDR2 SASEGT. V was pared by 2 bases and J by 4 bases, with 8 bases between. CDR3 sequence reads: CASSELPGETQYF. CDR3 sequence (DNA): TGTGCCAGCAGTGAACTCCCGGGAGAGACCCAGTACTTC.